Presented here are 7 T cell receptor beta chains from one specimen sequenced in a study of blood T cells in healthy people across ages. A second roughly 6 to 11 cycle PCR used barcoded and J-beta primers. MiXCR, run by TCRdb on the 5' RACE reads, gives a single entry per CDR3 protein. The data show approximately 760,000 distinct CDR3 sequences, 25% seen once. This same sample was also taken into another study, of T cells of mothers and their children.

Source material: blood. The receptors were gathered from a boy between 5 and 17 years old in good health.

Regarding this clonotype: One junction end disagrees with the germline gene, perhaps due to a read error. The genes are TRBV3-1 and TRBJ2-7; D unclear. The CDR3 covers 13 residues. Germline loops: CDR1 LGHDT, CDR2 YNNKEL (reference sequence). The CDR3 reads CAGSQGITYEQYF. CDR3 sequence (DNA): TGTGCCGGCAGCCAAGGGATTACCTACGAGCAGTACTTC.

This clonotype has more than one count but fewer than ten. V gene TRBV3-1 combines with J gene TRBJ1-2, with 8 bases fitting TRBD1. Germline V lookup: CDR1 LGHDT, CDR2 YNNKEL (reference sequence). V was clipped by 5 bases and J by 3 bases; unmatched bases: 5. The CDR3 has 14 amino acids. This CDR3 reads CASSYRGIDYGYTF. CDR3 nucleotides: TGTGCCAGCAGCTACAGGGGGATCGACTATGGCTACACCTTC.

The J gene is TRBJ1-2, the V gene TRBV5-1; 7 nucleotides match TRBD1. The germline CDR1 and CDR2 sequences are SGHRS and YFSETQ. The CDR3 has 16 residues. V was pared by 3 bases and J by 0 bases, with 8 bases of the junction left unmatched. The CDR3 coding sequence is TGCGCCAGCAGCTCCCGACAGGGCCATTCTAACTATGGCTACACCTTC. Its protein is CASSSRQGHSNYGYTF.

The chain is built from TRBV2 and TRBJ2-7; possible D gene TRBD2, 5 bases. Trimming took 7 bases from V and 2 from J, leaving 9 bases between them. The germline CDR1 and CDR2 sequences are SNHLY and FYNNEI. The CDR3 runs to 12 residues. The CDR3 spells CASKGAAYEQYF. The CDR3 region has the DNA TGTGCCAGCAAGGGAGCAGCCTACGAGCAGTACTTC.

The chain joins TRBV7-3 to TRBJ2-1; D is unclear. Trimming stripped 3 bases from V and 5 bases from J, with 8 bases between. The CDR3 contains 13 residues. From germline, CDR1 is SGHTA and CDR2 FQGTGA. The CDR3 reads CASSFELHNEQFF. The DNA for the CDR3 is TGTGCCAGCAGCTTTGAACTCCACAATGAGCAGTTCTTC.

This clonotype was counted a few times. V usage is TRBV10-3 and J usage is TRBJ2-1, with 9 bases aligning to TRBD2. The germline gives CDR1 ENHRY, CDR2 SYGVKD. This CDR3 is built from 16 residues. The junction had 10 bases not matched to a gene; V was cut back by 4 bases and J by 6 bases. The CDR3 DNA reads as TGTGCCATCAGTGCCCGAGCGGGAGGCCCCGGCAATGAGCAGTTCTTC. Its translation is CAISARAGGPGNEQFF.

This clonotype has just a few counts. The chain links TRBV9 to TRBJ2-5, with D possibly being TRBD2 (6 bases). CDR1 is SGDLS and CDR2 is YYNGEE in the germline V gene. Trimming pared 1 base from V and 4 bases from J, leaving 14 bases between. CDR3 length: 15 amino acids. The DNA for the CDR3 is TGTGCCAGCAGCGTATCGGGGGTAGCAGGAGAGACCCAGTACTTC. It encodes CASSVSGVAGETQYF. Variable domain in full (rest from reference TRBV9 and TRBJ2-5): DSGVTQTPKHLITATGQRVTLRCSPRSGDLSVYWYQQSLDQGLQFLIQYYNGEERAKGNILERFSAQQFPDLHSELNLSSLELGDSALYFCASSVSGVAGETQYFGPGTRLLVL.